These T cell receptor beta chains were read from a single sample in a study of T-cell memory formation after mild COVID-19. MiXCR, run by TCRdb on the 5' RACE reads, gives a single entry per CDR3 protein. The sample contains hundreds of thousands of distinct CDR3 sequences, more than 20% of which appear only once. The specimen was PBMCs or a T cell subset sorted from them (not recorded which). The receptors here all came from an adult woman who had mild COVID-19 (a few samples of this study predate the infection). Cell type and time point are not known. Each CDR3 is given with its conserved first and last residue. Each record gives: J gene, D gene, V gene, clone size, CDR3 DNA, CDR3 protein. D genes are given only for firm matches. Part of the rows lack a size; the others show once, few, many or a class for expanded clones.

>TRBJ2-1|.|TRBV6-5|.
TGTGCCAGCAGTTATGGGGCGGTAAGCTCCTACAATGAGCAGTTCTTC
CASSYGAVSSYNEQFF
>TRBJ1-4|TRBD1|TRBV6-6|.
TGTGCCAGCAGTTACTATGGGACAGGGATTAATGAAAAACTGTTTTTT
CASSYYGTGINEKLFF
>TRBJ1-1|TRBD1|TRBV12-3/TRBV12-4|.
TGTGCCAGCAATTGGGACAGGGTCAATGAAGCTTTCTTT
CASNWDRVNEAFF
>TRBJ2-7|TRBD2|TRBV7-9|few
TGTGCCAGCAGCCCCTCGCGGGCGGGGGACGAGCAGTACTTC
CASSPSRAGDEQYF
>TRBJ1-2|.|TRBV7-2|.
TGTGCCAGCAGCTCAGACAGGACTAACTATGGCTACACCTTC
CASSSDRTNYGYTF
>TRBJ1-4|.|TRBV20-1|.
TGCAGTGCTCGCAGAGCTCCAACTAATGAAAAACTGTTTTTT
CSARRAPTNEKLFF
>TRBJ2-7|.|TRBV7-9|few
TGTGCCAGCAGCCCCTTACAGGGAGCTTACCACGAGCAGTACTTC
CASSPLQGAYHEQYF
>TRBJ2-3|.|TRBV7-9|many
TGTGCCAGCAGCCTTCAGGGCGGCGCAGATACGCAGTATTTT
CASSLQGGADTQYF
>TRBJ2-3|TRBD2|TRBV6-4|.
TGTGCCAGCAGTAGACGGCGGGAGGCCCCCCCCACGCAGTATTTT
CASSRRREAPPTQYF
>TRBJ2-1|.|TRBV11-3|.
TGTGCCAGCAGCTTACGGGGGCTTCTGGGGTTCTTC
CASSLRGLLGFF
>TRBJ2-7|.|TRBV9|.
TGTGCCAGCAGCGAGGGAAAGACAGGCATAAGATCCTACGAGCAGTACTTC
CASSEGKTGIRSYEQYF
>TRBJ2-7|.|TRBV12-3/TRBV12-4|.
TGTGCCAGCAGTTCTTTAAGGGCCTACGAGCAGTACTTC
CASSSLRAYEQYF
>TRBJ2-5|.|TRBV6-5|few
TGTGCCAGCAGCTGGGGGGGCTCTAGCCAAGAGACCCAGTACTTC
CASSWGGSSQETQYF
>TRBJ2-1|.|TRBV7-2|few
TGTGCCAGCAGCCACCAATCGGGGGCCTTCAATGAGCAGTTCTTC
CASSHQSGAFNEQFF
>TRBJ2-3|.|TRBV7-9|.
TGTGCCAGCAGGTATTTAACAGATACGCAGTATTTT
CASRYLTDTQYF
>TRBJ2-7|TRBD2|TRBV7-2|.
TGTGCCAGCAGCTTGACTAGCGGTACTCCCTACGAGCAGTACTTC
CASSLTSGTPYEQYF
>TRBJ2-1|.|TRBV5-1|.
TGCGCCAGCAGCCCGGGGAAAACTCTAGGTGAGCAGTTCTTC
CASSPGKTLGEQFF
>TRBJ2-3|.|TRBV20-1|few
TGCAGTGCTAGAGATTTCACGCAGTATTTT
CSARDFTQYF
>TRBJ2-5|.|TRBV20-1|.
TGCAGTGCTAGAGAACCCGTAAGCCAAGAGACCCAGTACTTC
CSAREPVSQETQYF
>TRBJ1-1|.|TRBV5-1|few
TGCGCCAGCAGCATCCAACTACAGGGGAACACTGAAGCTTTCTTT
CASSIQLQGNTEAFF
>TRBJ1-6|TRBD1|TRBV11-2|few
TGTGCCAGCAGCCAAGACAGGGTTTCTTCACCCCTCCACTTT
CASSQDRVSSPLHF
>TRBJ1-1|.|TRBV7-9|few
TGTGCCAGCACCTTAGATCTCGTTGGCGCTGAAGCTTTCTTT
CASTLDLVGAEAFF
>TRBJ1-1|TRBD1|TRBV29-1|.
TGCAGCGCAACGGGGACAGAAATGAACACTGAAGCTTTCTTT
CSATGTEMNTEAFF
>TRBJ2-3|.|TRBV12-3/TRBV12-4|.
TGTGCCAGCAGTTTAGGCTATGCAGGGGCCAGTAGCACAGATACGCAGTATTTT
CASSLGYAGASSTDTQYF
>TRBJ1-2|.|TRBV19|once
TGTGCCAGTAGTATCAAGGGTTACGATGGCTACACCTTC
CASSIKGYDGYTF
>TRBJ2-7|.|TRBV25-1|few
TGTGCCAGCAGTGAAAACGAGCAGTACTTC
CASSENEQYF
>TRBJ1-1|.|TRBV7-9|.
TGTGCCAGCAGCAACAATAGGGACCCCCGCAAAGCTTTCTTT
CASSNNRDPRKAFF
>TRBJ2-3|.|TRBV5-6|.
TGTGCCAGCAGCGAAGAACTAGCAGCTAGCACAGATACGCAGTATTTT
CASSEELAASTDTQYF
>TRBJ2-3|.|TRBV5-1|few
TGCGCCAGCTCCGGACAGCCGAGCACAGATACGCAGTATTTT
CASSGQPSTDTQYF
>TRBJ1-2|.|TRBV4-2|many
TGTGCCAGCAGCCAACAATTTGACGGGCAGGCTGGCTACACCTTC
CASSQQFDGQAGYTF
>TRBJ2-7|TRBD2|TRBV11-3|.
TGTGCCAGCAGCCATTGGACTAGCGGGAGCTCCTACGAGCAGTACTTC
CASSHWTSGSSYEQYF
>TRBJ2-1|.|TRBV20-1|few
TGCAGTGCAGGGGGCGGGGGCAGCGGGAGAGGGGAGCAGTTCTTC
CSAGGGGSGRGEQFF
>TRBJ2-1|TRBD2|TRBV7-2|.
TGTGCCAGCAGCTTGGGGACTAGCGGGAACTATGAGCAGTTCTTC
CASSLGTSGNYEQFF
>TRBJ1-3|TRBD1|TRBV12-3/TRBV12-4|.
TGTGCCAGCAGCCTTCAACAGGGGTTCGGAAACACCATATATTTT
CASSLQQGFGNTIYF
>TRBJ2-7|.|TRBV6-6|.
TGTGCCAGCAGTCAACCCAGGGCGTACGAGCAGTACTTC
CASSQPRAYEQYF
>TRBJ1-6|TRBD1|TRBV2|.
TGTGCCAGCATCCTACAGGGGGGATGGGGATCACCCCTCCACTTT
CASILQGGWGSPLHF
>TRBJ1-3|TRBD1|TRBV20-1|few
TGCAGTGCTAGAACGCAGGGGGAAGACACCATATATTTT
CSARTQGEDTIYF
>TRBJ2-5|TRBD2|TRBV7-8|.
TGTGCCAGCAGCTTAGTGTCAGGGACTAGCGGGAAGGGAGAGACCCAGTACTTC
CASSLVSGTSGKGETQYF
>TRBJ2-1|TRBD2|TRBV11-2|few
TGTGCCAGCAGCTTAGTCCTAGCGGGAGCATCTGAGCAGTTCTTC
CASSLVLAGASEQFF
>TRBJ2-1|TRBD2|TRBV6-1|few
TGTGCCAGCAGATCCACTAGCGGGGGATCCTACAATGAGCAGTTCTTC
CASRSTSGGSYNEQFF
>TRBJ2-2|.|TRBV7-7|few
TGTGCCAGCAGCCCGGCGGCGGTGAACACCGGGGAGCTGTTTTTT
CASSPAAVNTGELFF
>TRBJ2-4|.|TRBV12-3/TRBV12-4|.
TGTGCCAGCAGTCCCAGACACCTAGCCAAAAACATTCAGTACTTC
CASSPRHLAKNIQYF
>TRBJ2-5|.|TRBV3-1|.
TGTGCCAGCAGCCCGGAGGGGTACCAAGAGACCCAGTACTTC
CASSPEGYQETQYF
>TRBJ2-1|TRBD1|TRBV9|.
TGTGCCAGCAGCGTAGATAGGGGGCTCAATGAGCAGTTCTTC
CASSVDRGLNEQFF
>TRBJ1-2|.|TRBV7-9|.
TGTGCCAGCAGCGGAACGGTTGAGTGGACCTTC
CASSGTVEWTF
>TRBJ2-5|TRBD1|TRBV24-1|.
TGTGCCACCAGTGTCGGACAGGGAACGACCCAGTACTTC
CATSVGQGTTQYF
>TRBJ2-2|.|TRBV12-3/TRBV12-4|few
TGTGCCAGCAGTCCCGGCCCAGCAGGGGAGCTGTTTTTT
CASSPGPAGELFF
>TRBJ1-2|.|TRBV2|.
TGTGCCAGCAGGGGGGGAGGAGGCTACACCTTC
CASRGGGGYTF
>TRBJ2-5|.|TRBV20-1|few
TGCAGTGCAAACGCTCCTGGGCAGGGGAAAGGGGAGACCCAGTACTTC
CSANAPGQGKGETQYF
>TRBJ1-2|.|TRBV21-1|few
TGTGCCAGCAGCAGATTTGGACAGGTTTATGGCTACACCTTC
CASSRFGQVYGYTF
>TRBJ1-1|.|TRBV7-9|few
TGTGCCAGCATCCTCTCGGGAGGGGTGAACACTGAAGCTTTCTTT
CASILSGGVNTEAFF
>TRBJ1-5|.|TRBV2|.
TGTGCCAGCAGTGAAATCAATCAGCCCCAGCATTTT
CASSEINQPQHF
>TRBJ2-1|TRBD2|TRBV2|many
TGTGCCAGCAGTGGTCTAGCGGCCAATGAGCAGTTCTTC
CASSGLAANEQFF
>TRBJ2-1|.|TRBV24-1|.
TGTGCCACCCGGGACGGGAGCTCCTACAATGAGCAGTTCTTC
CATRDGSSYNEQFF